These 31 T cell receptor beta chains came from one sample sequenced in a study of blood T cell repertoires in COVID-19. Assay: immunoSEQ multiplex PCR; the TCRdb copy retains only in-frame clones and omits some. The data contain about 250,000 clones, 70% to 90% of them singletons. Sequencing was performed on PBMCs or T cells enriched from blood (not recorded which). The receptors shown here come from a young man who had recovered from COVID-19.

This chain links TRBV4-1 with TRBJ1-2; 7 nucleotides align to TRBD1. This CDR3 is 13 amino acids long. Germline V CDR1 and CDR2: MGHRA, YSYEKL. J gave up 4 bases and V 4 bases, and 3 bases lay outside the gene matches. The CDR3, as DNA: TGCGCCAGCAGCCTAGACAGGGCCTATGGCTACACCTTC. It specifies CASSLDRAYGYTF.

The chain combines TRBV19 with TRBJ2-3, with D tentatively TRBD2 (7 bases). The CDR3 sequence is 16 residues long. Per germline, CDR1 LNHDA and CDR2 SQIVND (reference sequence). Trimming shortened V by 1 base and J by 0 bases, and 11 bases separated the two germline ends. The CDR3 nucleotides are TGTGCCAGTAGTATAGGGGGGGGCCGAAGCACAGATACGCAGTATTTT. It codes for CASSIGGGRSTDTQYF.

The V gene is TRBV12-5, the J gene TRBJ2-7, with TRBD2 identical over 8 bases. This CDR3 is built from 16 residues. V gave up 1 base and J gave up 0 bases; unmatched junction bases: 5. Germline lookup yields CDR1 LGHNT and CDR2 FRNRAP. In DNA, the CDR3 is TGTGCTAGTGGTTTGGGGATAGCGGGACCCTCCTACGAGCAGTACTTC. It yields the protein CASGLGIAGPSYEQYF.

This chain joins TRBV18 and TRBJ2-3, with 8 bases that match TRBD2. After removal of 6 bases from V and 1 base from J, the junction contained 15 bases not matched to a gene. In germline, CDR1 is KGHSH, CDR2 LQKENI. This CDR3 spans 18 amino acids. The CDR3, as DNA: TGTGCCAGCTCCCCGGGGCTAGCGGGTAACCTCGGCACAGATACGCAGTATTTT. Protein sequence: CASSPGLAGNLGTDTQYF. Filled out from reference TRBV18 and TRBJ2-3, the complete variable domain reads NAGVMQNPRHLVRRRGQEARLRCSPMKGHSHVYWYRQLPEEGLKFMVYLQKENIIDESGMPKERFSAEFPKEGPSILRIQQVVRGDSAAYFCASSPGLAGNLGTDTQYFGPGTRLTVL.

DNA of the CDR3: TGTGCCAGTAGTGTCCCAGGGGGCGCCCCTTATGGCTACACCTTC. Translated: CASSVPGGAPYGYTF. This chain joins TRBV19 and TRBJ1-2; 8 nucleotides line up with TRBD1. Trimming took 5 bases from V and 5 from J; bases not matched to a gene: 10. The CDR3 consists of 15 residues. The germline gives CDR1 LNHDA, CDR2 SQIVND (reference sequence).

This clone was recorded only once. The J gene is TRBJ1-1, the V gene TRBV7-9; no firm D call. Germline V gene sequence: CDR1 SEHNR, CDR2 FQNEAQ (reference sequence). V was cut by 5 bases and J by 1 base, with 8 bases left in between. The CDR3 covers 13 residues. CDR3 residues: CASSLAANTEAFF. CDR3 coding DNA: TGTGCCAGCAGCCTGGCGGCGAACACTGAAGCTTTCTTT.

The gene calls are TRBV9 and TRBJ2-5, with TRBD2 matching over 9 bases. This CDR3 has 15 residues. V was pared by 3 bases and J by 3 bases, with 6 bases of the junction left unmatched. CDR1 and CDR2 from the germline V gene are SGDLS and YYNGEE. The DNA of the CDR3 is TGTGCCAGCAGCGCAACTAGCGGGCGAAAAGAGACCCAGTACTTC. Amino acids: CASSATSGRKETQYF.

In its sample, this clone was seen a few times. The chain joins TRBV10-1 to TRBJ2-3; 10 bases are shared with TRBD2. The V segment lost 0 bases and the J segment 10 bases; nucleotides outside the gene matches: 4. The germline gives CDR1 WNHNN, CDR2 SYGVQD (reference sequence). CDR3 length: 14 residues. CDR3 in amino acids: CASSESLAGASQYF. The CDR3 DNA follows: TGCGCCAGCAGTGAGTCCCTAGCGGGAGCATCGCAGTATTTT.

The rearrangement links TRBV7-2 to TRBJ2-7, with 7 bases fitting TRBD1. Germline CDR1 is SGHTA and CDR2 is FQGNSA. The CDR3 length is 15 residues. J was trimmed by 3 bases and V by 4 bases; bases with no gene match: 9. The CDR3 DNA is TGTGCCAGCAGCTCTGGGGCAGGGGGAGACTACGAGCAGTACTTC. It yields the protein CASSSGAGGDYEQYF.

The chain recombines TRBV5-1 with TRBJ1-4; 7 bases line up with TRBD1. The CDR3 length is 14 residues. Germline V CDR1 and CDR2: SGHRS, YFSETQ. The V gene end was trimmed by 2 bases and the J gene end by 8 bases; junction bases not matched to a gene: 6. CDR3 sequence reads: CASSLRGGEEKLFF. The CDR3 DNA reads TGCGCCAGCAGCTTACGAGGGGGCGAGGAAAAACTGTTTTTT.

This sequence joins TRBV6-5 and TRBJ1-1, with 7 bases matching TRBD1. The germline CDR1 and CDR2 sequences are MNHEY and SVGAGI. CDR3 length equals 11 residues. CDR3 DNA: TGTGCTTTGGGACAGATCACTGAAGCTTTCTTT. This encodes CALGQITEAFF.

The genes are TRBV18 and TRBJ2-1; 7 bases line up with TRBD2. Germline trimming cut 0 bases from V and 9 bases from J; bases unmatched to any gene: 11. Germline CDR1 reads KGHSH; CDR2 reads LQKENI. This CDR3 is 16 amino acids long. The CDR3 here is CASSPPGLLGGFEQFF. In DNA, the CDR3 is TGTGCCAGCTCACCACCCGGGCTCCTCGGGGGGTTTGAGCAGTTCTTC.

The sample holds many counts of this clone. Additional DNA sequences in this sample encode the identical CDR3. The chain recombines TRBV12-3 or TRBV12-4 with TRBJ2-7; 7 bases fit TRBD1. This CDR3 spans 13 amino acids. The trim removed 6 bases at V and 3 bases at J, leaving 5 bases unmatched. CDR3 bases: TGTGCCAGCAGCCCGACAGGGAACTACGAGCAGTACTTC. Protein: CASSPTGNYEQYF.

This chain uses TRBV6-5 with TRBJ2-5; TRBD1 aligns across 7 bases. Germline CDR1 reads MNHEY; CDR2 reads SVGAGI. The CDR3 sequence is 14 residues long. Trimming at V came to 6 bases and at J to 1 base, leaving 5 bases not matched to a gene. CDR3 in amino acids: CASSRDRAQETQYF. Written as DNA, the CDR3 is TGTGCCAGCAGCCGCGACAGGGCCCAAGAGACCCAGTACTTC.

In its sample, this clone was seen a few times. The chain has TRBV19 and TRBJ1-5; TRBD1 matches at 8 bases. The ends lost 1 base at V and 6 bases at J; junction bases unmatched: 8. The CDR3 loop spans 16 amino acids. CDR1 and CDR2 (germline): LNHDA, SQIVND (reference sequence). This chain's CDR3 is CASSIGLRGPRQPQHF. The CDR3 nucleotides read TGTGCCAGTAGTATAGGTCTCAGGGGGCCACGTCAGCCCCAGCATTTT.

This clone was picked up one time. The CDR3 region is CASSLGARETQYF. In DNA, the CDR3 is TGTGCCAGCAGTTTAGGAGCGAGAGAGACCCAGTACTTC. The rearrangement uses TRBV28 and TRBJ2-5, with D unresolved. Trimming took off 2 bases at V and 4 bases at J, with 8 bases between the two ends. The CDR3 runs 13 residues. Germline V gives CDR1 MDHEN, CDR2 SYDVKM.

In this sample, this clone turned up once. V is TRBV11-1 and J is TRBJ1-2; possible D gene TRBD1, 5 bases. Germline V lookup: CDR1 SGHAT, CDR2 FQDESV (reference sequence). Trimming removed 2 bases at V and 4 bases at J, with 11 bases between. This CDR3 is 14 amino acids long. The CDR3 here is CASSLTQGPYGYTF. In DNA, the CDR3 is TGTGCCAGCAGCTTAACCCAGGGTCCCTATGGCTACACCTTC. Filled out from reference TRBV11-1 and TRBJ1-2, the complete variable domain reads EAEVAQSPRYKITEKSQAVAFWCDPISGHATLYWYRQILGQGPELLVQFQDESVVDDSQLPKDRFSAERLKGVDSTLKIQPAELGDSAMYLCASSLTQGPYGYTFGSGTRLTVV.

The CDR3 region is CASGAGSVRNYGYTF. The CDR3, as DNA: TGTGCCAGTGGGGCGGGGTCGGTGAGGAACTATGGCTACACCTTC. V and J are TRBV28 and TRBJ1-2; tentatively, D is TRBD1 (5 bases). Between the trimmed V and J ends, which lost 9 bases and 2 bases, there was a span of 19 bases. Germline assignment: CDR1 MDHEN and CDR2 SYDVKM. CDR3 length: 15 amino acids.

Here the CDR3 reads CASSPGQGSFNEQFF. The CDR3 coding sequence is TGTGCCAGCAGCCCAGGACAGGGGAGTTTCAATGAGCAGTTCTTC. V and J are TRBV11-3 and TRBJ2-1; 9 bases are shared with TRBD1. Trimming cost V 5 bases and J 6 bases; bases outside gene matches: 8. The CDR3 is 15 amino acids. Germline values: CDR1 SGHNT, CDR2 YENEEA. The full variable domain, with the rest looked up from reference TRBV11-3 and TRBJ2-1, is EAGVVQSPRYKIIEKKQPVAFWCNPISGHNTLYWYLQNLGQGPELLIRYENEEAVDDSQLPKDRFSAERLKGVDSTLKIQPAELGDSAVYLCASSPGQGSFNEQFFGPGTRLTVL.

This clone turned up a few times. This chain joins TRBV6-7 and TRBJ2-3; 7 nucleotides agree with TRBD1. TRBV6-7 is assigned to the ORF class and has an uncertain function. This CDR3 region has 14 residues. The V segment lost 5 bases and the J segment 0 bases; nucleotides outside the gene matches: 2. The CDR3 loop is CASSPGQSTDTQYF. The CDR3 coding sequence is TGTGCCAGCAGTCCGGGACAGAGCACAGATACGCAGTATTTT.

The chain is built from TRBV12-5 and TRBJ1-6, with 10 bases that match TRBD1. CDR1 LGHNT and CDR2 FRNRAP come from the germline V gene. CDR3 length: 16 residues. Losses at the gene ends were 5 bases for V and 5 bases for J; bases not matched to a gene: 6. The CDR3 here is CASGADRGSNNSPLHF. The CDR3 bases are TGTGCTAGTGGTGCGGACAGGGGGTCAAATAATTCACCCCTCCACTTT.

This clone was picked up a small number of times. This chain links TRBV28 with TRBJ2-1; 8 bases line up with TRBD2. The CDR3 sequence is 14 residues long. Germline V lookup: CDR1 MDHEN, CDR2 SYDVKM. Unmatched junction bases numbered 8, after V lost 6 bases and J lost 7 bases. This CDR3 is CASRLAGYLNEQFF. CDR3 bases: TGTGCCAGCAGGCTAGCGGGTTATTTAAATGAGCAGTTCTTC.

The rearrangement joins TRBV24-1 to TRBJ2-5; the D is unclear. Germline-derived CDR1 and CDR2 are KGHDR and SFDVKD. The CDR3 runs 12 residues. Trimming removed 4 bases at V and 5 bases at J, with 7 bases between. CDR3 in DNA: TGTGCCACCAGTGACCCCGTGGAGACCCAGTACTTC. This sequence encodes CATSDPVETQYF.

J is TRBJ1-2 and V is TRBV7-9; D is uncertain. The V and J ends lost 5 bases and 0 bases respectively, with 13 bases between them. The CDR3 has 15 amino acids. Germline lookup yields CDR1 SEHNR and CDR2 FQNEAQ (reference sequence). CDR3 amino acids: CASSQVGRTNYGYTF. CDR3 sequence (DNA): TGTGCCAGCAGCCAGGTGGGCCGAACTAACTATGGCTACACCTTC.

The CDR3 loop is CASSTRQSGNEKLFF. CDR3 in DNA: TGTGCCAGCAGCACACGACAGTCAGGAAATGAAAAACTGTTTTTT. This chain connects TRBV5-4 to TRBJ1-4; TRBD1 is a possible D gene (5 bases). Germline CDR1 and CDR2: SGHNT and YYREEE (reference sequence). The CDR3 runs 15 residues. Trimming left V 4 bases short and J 5 bases short, with 15 bases between.

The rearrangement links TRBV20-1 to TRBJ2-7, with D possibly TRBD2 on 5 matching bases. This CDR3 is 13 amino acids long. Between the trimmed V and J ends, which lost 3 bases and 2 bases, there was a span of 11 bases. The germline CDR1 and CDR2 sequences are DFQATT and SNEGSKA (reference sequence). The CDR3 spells CSASTGRAYEQYF. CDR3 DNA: TGCAGTGCTAGTACGGGAAGGGCCTACGAGCAGTACTTC.

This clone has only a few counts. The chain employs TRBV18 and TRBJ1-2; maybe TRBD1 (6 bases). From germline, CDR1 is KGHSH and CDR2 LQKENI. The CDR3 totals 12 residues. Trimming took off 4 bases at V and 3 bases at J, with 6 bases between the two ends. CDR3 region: CASSRQDYGYTF. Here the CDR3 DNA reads TGTGCCAGCTCACGACAGGACTATGGCTACACCTTC. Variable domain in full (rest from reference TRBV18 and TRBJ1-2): NAGVMQNPRHLVRRRGQEARLRCSPMKGHSHVYWYRQLPEEGLKFMVYLQKENIIDESGMPKERFSAEFPKEGPSILRIQQVVRGDSAAYFCASSRQDYGYTFGSGTRLTVV.

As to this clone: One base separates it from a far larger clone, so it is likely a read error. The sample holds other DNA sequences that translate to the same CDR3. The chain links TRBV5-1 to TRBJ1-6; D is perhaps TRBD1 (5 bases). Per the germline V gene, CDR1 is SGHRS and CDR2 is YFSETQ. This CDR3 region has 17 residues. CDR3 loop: CATSTHDRGGVNSPLHF. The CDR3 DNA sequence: TGCGCCACCAGCACCCACGACCGGGGGGGAGTAAATTCACCCCTCCACTTT.

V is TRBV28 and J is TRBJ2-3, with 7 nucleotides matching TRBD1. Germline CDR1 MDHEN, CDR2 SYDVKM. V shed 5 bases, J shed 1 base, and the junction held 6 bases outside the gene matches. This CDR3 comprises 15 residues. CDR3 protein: CASSLRGQGTDTQYF. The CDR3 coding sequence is TGTGCCAGCAGTCTCCGAGGACAGGGCACAGATACGCAGTATTTT. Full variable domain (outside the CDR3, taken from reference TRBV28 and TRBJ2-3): DVKVTQSSRYLVKRTGEKVFLECVQDMDHENMFWYRQDPGLGLRLIYFSYDVKMKEKGDIPEGYSVSREKKERFSLILESASTNQTSMYLCASSLRGQGTDTQYFGPGTRLTVL.

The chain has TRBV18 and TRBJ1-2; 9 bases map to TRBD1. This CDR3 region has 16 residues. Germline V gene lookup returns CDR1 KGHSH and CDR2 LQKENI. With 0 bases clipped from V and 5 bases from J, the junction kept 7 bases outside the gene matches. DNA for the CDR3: TGTGCCAGCTCACCACCCCCCGGGACAGGGTATTATGGCTACACCTTC. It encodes CASSPPPGTGYYGYTF.

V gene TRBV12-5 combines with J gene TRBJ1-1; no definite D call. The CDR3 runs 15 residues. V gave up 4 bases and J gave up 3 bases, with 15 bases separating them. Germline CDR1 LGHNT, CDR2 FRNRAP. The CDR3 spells CASGSPSTEDTEAFF. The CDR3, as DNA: TGTGCTAGTGGTTCCCCAAGTACGGAGGACACTGAAGCTTTCTTT. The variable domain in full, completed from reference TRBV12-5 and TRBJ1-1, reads DARVTQTPRHKVTEMGQEVTMRCQPILGHNTVFWYRQTMMQGLELLAYFRNRAPLDDSGMPKDRFSAEMPDATLATLKIQPSEPRDSAVYFCASGSPSTEDTEAFFGQGTRLTVV.